The 19 T cell receptor beta chains below all came from one sample that was sequenced in a study of OX40 agonist ivuxolimab in advanced cancers. Library preparation was by the immunoSEQ multiplex PCR assay. The table comes from immuneACCESS by way of TCRdb, which keeps in-frame sequences with V and J called. Part of the clones is missing from these tables; in studies checked, under half for an unresolved V gene and the rest for unknown reasons. The sample profile shows 50,000 to 80,000 clones; about 89% of them were found once. The ten biggest clones cover 5.2% of the sample. The sequenced sample was CD4+ or CD8+ T cells sorted from blood, obtained in a trial of the OX40 agonist ivuxolimab. The receptors shown here come from an adult with an advanced solid tumor such as melanoma, head and neck, liver or kidney cancer.

The chain carries TRBV6-1 and TRBJ2-1; TRBD1 might be the D (6 bases). There are 14 residues in the CDR3. Trimming removed 5 bases at V and 7 bases at J, with 15 bases between. Germline V gene sequence: CDR1 MNHNS, CDR2 SASEGT. CDR3 nucleotides: TGTGCCAGCAGTATACAGGGCGCGCTTAATGAGCAGTTCTTC. Translating gives CASSIQGALNEQFF.

The rearrangement links TRBV4-2 to TRBJ2-1; D gene ambiguous. V lost 2 bases and J 0 bases, leaving 17 bases between the germline ends. Germline V gives CDR1 LGHNA, CDR2 YNFKEQ. This CDR3 region has 18 residues. Written as DNA, the CDR3 is TGTGCCAGCAGCCAATTCGAAATGGCGTGGGGCTCCTACAATGAGCAGTTCTTC. Its translation: CASSQFEMAWGSYNEQFF.

As to this clone: In the same sample, other DNA sequences code for this CDR3. The chain uses TRBV7-2 and TRBJ1-1; possible D gene TRBD1, 5 bases. CDR1 and CDR2 (germline): SGHTA, FQGNSA. CDR3 length: 14 amino acids. V was trimmed by 3 bases and J by 0 bases, leaving 8 bases between them. The CDR3 region is CASSLGGVNTEAFF. The CDR3 DNA reads TGTGCCAGCAGCTTGGGGGGGGTGAACACTGAAGCTTTCTTT.

The chain employs TRBV2 and TRBJ1-5; maybe TRBD1 (5 bases). The V gene's germline CDR1 is SNHLY and CDR2 FYNNEI. CDR3 length: 13 amino acids. V lost 2 bases to trimming and J lost 6 bases, with 8 bases between them. In DNA, the CDR3 is TGTGCCAGCAGTGAAACGGGGCGTCAGCCCCAGCATTTT. Protein product: CASSETGRQPQHF.

The chain joins TRBV30 to TRBJ1-1, with no clear D. This CDR3 spans 10 amino acids. CDR1 GTSNPN and CDR2 SVGIG come from the germline V gene (reference sequence). V lost 4 bases and J 5 bases, leaving 5 bases between the germline ends. Here the CDR3 DNA reads TGTGCCTGGATCAAAACTGAAGCTTTCTTT. Its translation: CAWIKTEAFF.

V gene TRBV25-1 combines with J gene TRBJ2-7; D possibly corresponds to TRBD1 (5 bases). The V end lost 3 bases, the J end lost 3 bases, and 9 bases lay between the germline ends. This CDR3 spans 13 amino acids. Germline V lookup: CDR1 MGHDK, CDR2 SYGVNS. As DNA, the CDR3 is TGTGCCAGCAGTGATCAGGGCCGCTACGAGCAGTACTTC. Translation: CASSDQGRYEQYF.

V is TRBV9 and J is TRBJ2-7; 7 bases are shared with TRBD2. This CDR3 has 13 amino acids. Germline trimming cut 0 bases from V and 6 bases from J; bases unmatched to any gene: 3. The germline CDR1 and CDR2 sequences are SGDLS and YYNGEE. In DNA form, the CDR3 reads TGTGCCAGCAGCGTAGTCGGGGGGAGCGAGCAGTACTTC. Protein: CASSVVGGSEQYF.

Here the CDR3 reads CASSLSRGGLETQYF. The DNA of the CDR3 is TGTGCCAGCAGTTTATCCCGGGGAGGGTTGGAGACCCAGTACTTC. The rearrangement uses TRBV28 and TRBJ2-5; 7 nucleotides align to TRBD2. This CDR3 spans 15 amino acids. The germline gives CDR1 MDHEN, CDR2 SYDVKM. Unmatched junction bases numbered 7, after V lost 1 base and J lost 5 bases.

The chain has TRBV30 and TRBJ2-2, with 10 bases that match TRBD1. V gave up 8 bases and J gave up 4 bases; unmatched junction bases: 7. Germline V CDR1 and CDR2: GTSNPN, SVGIG (reference sequence). The CDR3 consists of 14 residues. This chain's CDR3 is CASLDRGPTGELFF. CDR3 nucleotides: TGTGCCAGCCTCGACAGGGGGCCCACCGGGGAGCTGTTTTTT.

The gene calls are TRBV30 and TRBJ1-6, with a tentative D call TRBD1 (5 bases). Germline V lookup: CDR1 GTSNPN, CDR2 SVGIG (reference sequence). The CDR3 is made up of 15 amino acids. V was shortened by 0 bases and J by 10 bases, with 16 bases between the two germline ends. The CDR3 nucleotides are TGTGCCTGGAGTGTACGGGAGGGGATAGGGTCACCCCTCCACTTT. Translation gives CAWSVREGIGSPLHF.

This clone has only one observation. CDR3: CASSVAGVKIGELFF. DNA of the CDR3: TGTGCCAGCAGCGTAGCGGGAGTGAAGATCGGGGAGCTGTTTTTT. V is TRBV9 and J is TRBJ2-2; D is perhaps TRBD2 (6 bases). Germline CDR1 is SGDLS and CDR2 is YYNGEE. This CDR3 comprises 15 residues. Trimming left V 0 bases short and J 7 bases short, with 13 bases between.

The chain employs TRBV18 and TRBJ2-1; tentative D call: TRBD2 (5 bases). V shed 5 bases and J shed 0 bases, with 32 bases lying between them. Germline loops: CDR1 KGHSH, CDR2 LQKENI. CDR3 length: 22 amino acids. The chain's CDR3 is CASSEYRIWGASGVSSYNEQFF. CDR3 bases: TGTGCCAGCTCAGAATACCGGATATGGGGAGCCTCGGGCGTAAGCTCCTACAATGAGCAGTTCTTC.

This clone was observed a single time. This rearrangement joins TRBV18 to TRBJ1-3; D perhaps matches TRBD1 (6 bases). Germline assignment: CDR1 KGHSH and CDR2 LQKENI. The CDR3 is 16 residues long. V was pared by 1 base and J by 0 bases, with 10 bases between. The CDR3 nucleotides read TGTGCCAGCTCACCACGGACAGCATTCTCTGGAAACACCATATATTTT. It encodes CASSPRTAFSGNTIYF.

The chain is built from TRBV30 and TRBJ2-4; TRBD2 aligns across 9 bases. V lost 8 bases to trimming and J lost 2 bases; unmatched junction nucleotides: 10. The germline gives CDR1 GTSNPN, CDR2 SVGIG (reference sequence). The CDR3 runs to 15 residues. CDR3 loop: CAHQAGGPTKNIQYF. DNA of the CDR3: TGTGCCCACCAGGCGGGAGGGCCGACCAAAAACATTCAGTACTTC. Drawing the rest from reference TRBV30 and TRBJ2-4, the complete variable domain is SQTIHQWPATLVQPVGSPLSLECTVEGTSNPNLYWYRQAAGRGLQLLFYSVGIGQISSEVPQNLSASRPQDRQFILSSKKLLLSDSGFYLCAHQAGGPTKNIQYFGAGTRLSVL.

The gene calls are TRBV7-9 and TRBJ2-1; 8 bases line up with TRBD1. CDR1 and CDR2 (germline): SEHNR, FQNEAQ (reference sequence). CDR3 length: 12 amino acids. The junction had 8 bases not matched to a gene; V was cut back by 5 bases and J by 14 bases. This CDR3 reads CASSPGRQGKFF. CDR3 in DNA: TGTGCCAGCAGCCCGGGCAGACAGGGGAAGTTCTTC.

The genes are TRBV30 and TRBJ1-3; D is unclear. V lost 0 bases, J lost 4 bases, and 22 bases lay in between. The CDR3 spans 18 residues. Germline lookup yields CDR1 GTSNPN and CDR2 SVGIG (reference sequence). CDR3: CAWSVLPPRYYLGNTIYF. For the CDR3, the DNA is TGTGCCTGGAGTGTACTCCCCCCAAGATACTACCTAGGAAACACCATATATTTT.

This rearrangement joins TRBV5-1 to TRBJ2-3, with TRBD2 as a possible D gene (6 bases). CDR1 and CDR2 from the germline V gene are SGHRS and YFSETQ. This CDR3 comprises 16 residues. V gave up 1 base and J gave up 0 bases, with 12 bases separating them. In DNA, the CDR3 is TGCGCCAGCAGCTTGTTTTCCAGCGGGAGCACAGATACGCAGTATTTT. It codes for CASSLFSSGSTDTQYF.

This clone is a singleton in its sample. The genes are TRBV28 and TRBJ1-2, with 9 bases matching TRBD1. J gave up 2 bases and V 6 bases, and 16 bases lay outside the gene matches. CDR3 length: 18 amino acids. From germline, CDR1 is MDHEN and CDR2 SYDVKM. Here the CDR3 reads CASSLTGTGTGGNYGYTF. The CDR3 region has the DNA TGTGCCAGCAGCCTAACCGGGACAGGGACCGGGGGGAACTATGGCTACACCTTC.

CDR3 DNA sequence: TGCGCCAGCAGCTTAGAGGGAAGGAACACTGAAGCTTTCTTT. Translation: CASSLEGRNTEAFF. The V and J genes are TRBV5-1 and TRBJ1-1; no firm D call. Germline CDR1 is SGHRS and CDR2 is YFSETQ. V dropped 2 bases and J dropped 1 base, with 9 bases sitting between them. The length of the CDR3 is 14 residues.